This T cell receptor (beta chain) is drawn from a study of tumor and adjacent non-tumor tissue in lung cancer. Study observations and caveats: In normal lung, the top 100 clones were significantly more dominant than in tumor. Tumor tissue had significantly higher TCR diversity than normal lung. Higher tumor TCR diversity was associated with shorter survival.

The CDR3 loop spans 17 amino acids. CDR1 and CDR2 from the germline V gene are SGHTA and FQGNSA. Trimming removed 5 bases from V and 2 bases from J; junction bases left unmatched: 12. Three rounds of nested PCR, following a modified ARM-PCR protocol, produced the TCRbeta library. TCRdb itself ran the multiplex PCR reads through MiXCR, one entry per CDR3 protein. The sample has approximately 68,000 distinct CDR3 sequences; under 80% are singletons. This sample's RNA came from whole unsorted tissue. More than 3 cm separated this lung sample from the edge of the tumor. On this clonotype: Its antigen remains unidentified. Since no conserved phenylalanine or tryptophan closes the CDR3, a read error is the likely cause.

The genes are TRBV7-2 and TRBJ2-3; 8 bases line up with TRBD1. This TCR was sampled from a man aged 60-69 years with non-small cell lung cancer. The sample taken for sequencing was distant non-tumor lung tissue. The CDR3: CASSAVRGQENTDTQYL. The CDR3 nucleotides are TGTGCCAGCAGCGCAGTCAGGGGACAGGAGAACACAGATACGCAGTATTTG.